The next 9 T cell receptor beta chains were all read from a single sample in a study of human T cells and chemical hapten exposure. The time point denotes: patch test 1, 2 weeks after DPC sensitization. The treatment denotes: therapeutic diphenylcyclopropenone sensitization with weekly scalp DPC. MiXCR, run by TCRdb on the RACE reads, gives a single entry per CDR3 protein. The repertoire holds around 120,000 distinct CDR3 sequences, with roughly 11% as singletons. Sample: whole blood, taken in connection with sensitization to the hapten diphenylcyclopropenone (DPC). The receptors derive from a woman aged 35 to 49 with alopecia areata. Some clones in this sample may be carry-over from other donors' samples.

This chain uses TRBV6-5 with TRBJ2-6, with D maybe TRBD1 (5 bases). Germline-derived CDR1 and CDR2 are MNHEY and SVGAGI. The CDR3 totals 16 residues. V lost 5 bases to trimming and J lost 0 bases, with 11 bases between them. As DNA, the CDR3 is TGTGCCAGCAGTCAAGGCGACAGCTCTGGGGCCAACGTCCTGACTTTC. Residues: CASSQGDSSGANVLTF.

Ten or more counts support this clonotype. The V and J genes are TRBV6-5 and TRBJ1-6; D possibly corresponds to TRBD1 (5 bases). The germline V and J ends were trimmed by 6 bases and 6 bases, with 15 bases remaining between them. The CDR3 is made up of 15 amino acids. Germline V gene sequence: CDR1 MNHEY, CDR2 SVGAGI. CDR3 amino acids: CASSQRWGGNSPLHF. CDR3 nucleotides: TGTGCCAGCAGCCAGAGGTGGGGCGGTAATTCACCCCTCCACTTT.

In this sample, this clonotype turned up a few times. V is TRBV2 and J is TRBJ2-2, with a tentative D call TRBD1 (5 bases). Germline V gene sequence: CDR1 SNHLY, CDR2 FYNNEI. CDR3 size: 11 residues. Here the CDR3 DNA reads TGTGCTAGTACAGGCACCGGGGAGCTGTTTTTT. This codes for CASTGTGELFF.

This clonotype showed up many times. The chain links TRBV3-1 to TRBJ2-7; D not certain. The V end lost 1 base, the J end lost 2 bases, and 3 bases lay between the germline ends. The CDR3 length is 12 residues. The germline gives CDR1 LGHDT, CDR2 YNNKEL (reference sequence). The CDR3 nucleotides read TGTGCCAGCAGCCAAGGTCCCTACGAGCAGTACTTC. Protein product: CASSQGPYEQYF.

There are a few counts of this clonotype. The chain has TRBV29-1 and TRBJ2-1; TRBD1 is a possible D gene (6 bases). The germline V gene has CDR1 SQVTM and CDR2 ANQGSEA. The ends were cut back, 7 bases at V and 2 bases at J, with 15 bases in the middle. The CDR3 contains 14 residues. The CDR3: CSGTGTAAYNEQFF. Written as DNA, the CDR3 is TGCAGCGGTACAGGGACGGCCGCCTACAATGAGCAGTTCTTC.

This sequence joins TRBV20-1 and TRBJ2-7, with D unresolved. Germline V CDR1 and CDR2: DFQATT, SNEGSKA (reference sequence). The CDR3 is 15 amino acids. V was cut by 0 bases and J by 0 bases, with 12 bases left in between. The CDR3 coding sequence is TGCAGTGCTAGAGATAGGCAGGCTAGCTCCTACGAGCAGTACTTC. Amino acids: CSARDRQASSYEQYF.

CDR3 protein: CASPEGRSADTQYF. CDR3 bases: TGTGCCAGCCCCGAGGGGCGTAGCGCAGATACGCAGTATTTT. This sequence joins TRBV2 and TRBJ2-3, with D possibly being TRBD1 or TRBD2 (5 bases each). This CDR3 has 14 residues. The V end lost 8 bases, the J end lost 4 bases, and 16 bases lay between the germline ends. CDR1 SNHLY and CDR2 FYNNEI come from the germline V gene.

This clonotype showed up many times. The chain has TRBV10-3 and TRBJ1-2; D might be TRBD1 (6 bases). V was trimmed by 3 bases and J by 8 bases, leaving 13 bases between them. The germline CDR1 and CDR2 sequences are ENHRY and SYGVKD. The CDR3 covers 13 residues. The DNA of the CDR3 is TGTGCCATCAGTGAACAGGGAGCAGACGGCTACACCTTC. As protein: CAISEQGADGYTF.

The chain joins TRBV3-1 to TRBJ2-6, with 7 bases matching TRBD1. The CDR3 is 16 residues long. Germline CDR1 and CDR2: LGHDT and YNNKEL (reference sequence). Trimming at V came to 5 bases and at J to 2 bases, leaving 6 bases not matched to a gene. The DNA of the CDR3 is TGTGCCAGCAGCACACAAACAGGGGCTGGGGCCAACGTCCTGACTTTC. This sequence encodes CASSTQTGAGANVLTF.